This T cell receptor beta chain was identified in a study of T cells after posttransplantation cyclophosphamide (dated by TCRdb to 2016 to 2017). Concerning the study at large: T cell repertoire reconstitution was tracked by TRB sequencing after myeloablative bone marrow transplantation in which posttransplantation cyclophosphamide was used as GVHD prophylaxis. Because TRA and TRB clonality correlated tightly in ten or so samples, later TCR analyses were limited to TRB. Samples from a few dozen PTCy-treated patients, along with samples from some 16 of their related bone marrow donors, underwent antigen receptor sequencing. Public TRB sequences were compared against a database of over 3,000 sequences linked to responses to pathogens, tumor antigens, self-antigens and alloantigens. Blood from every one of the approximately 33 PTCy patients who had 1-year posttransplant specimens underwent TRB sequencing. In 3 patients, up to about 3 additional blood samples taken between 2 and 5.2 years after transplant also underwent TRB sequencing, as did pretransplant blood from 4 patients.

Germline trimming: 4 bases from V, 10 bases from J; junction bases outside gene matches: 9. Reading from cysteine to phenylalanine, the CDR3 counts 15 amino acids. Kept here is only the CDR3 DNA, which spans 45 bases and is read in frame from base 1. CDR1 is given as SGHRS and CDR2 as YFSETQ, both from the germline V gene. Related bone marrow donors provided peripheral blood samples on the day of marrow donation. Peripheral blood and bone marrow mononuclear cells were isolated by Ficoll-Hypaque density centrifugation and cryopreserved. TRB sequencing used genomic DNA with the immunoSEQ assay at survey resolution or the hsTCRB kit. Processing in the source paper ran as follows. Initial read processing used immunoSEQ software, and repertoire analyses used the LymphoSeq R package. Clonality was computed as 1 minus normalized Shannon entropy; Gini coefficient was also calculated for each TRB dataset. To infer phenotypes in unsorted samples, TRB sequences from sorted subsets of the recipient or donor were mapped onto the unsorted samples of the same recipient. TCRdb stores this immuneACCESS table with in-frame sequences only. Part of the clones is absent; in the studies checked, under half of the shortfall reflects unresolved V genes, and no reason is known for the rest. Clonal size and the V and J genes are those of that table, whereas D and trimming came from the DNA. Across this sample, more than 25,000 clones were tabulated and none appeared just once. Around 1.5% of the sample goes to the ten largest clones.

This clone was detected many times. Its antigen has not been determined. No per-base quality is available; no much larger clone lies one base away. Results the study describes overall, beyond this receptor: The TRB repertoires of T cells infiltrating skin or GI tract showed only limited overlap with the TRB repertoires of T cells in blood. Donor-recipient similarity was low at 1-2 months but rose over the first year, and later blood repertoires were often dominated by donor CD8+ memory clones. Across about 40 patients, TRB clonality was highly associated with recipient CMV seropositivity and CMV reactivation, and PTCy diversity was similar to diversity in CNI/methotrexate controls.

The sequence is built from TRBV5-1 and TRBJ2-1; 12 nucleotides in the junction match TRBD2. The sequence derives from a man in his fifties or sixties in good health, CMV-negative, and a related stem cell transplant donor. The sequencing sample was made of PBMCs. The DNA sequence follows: TGCGCCAGCAGCAGTTCTAGCGGGGGGGCCAAGGAGCAGTTCTTC. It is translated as CASSSSSGGAKEQFF.